This TCR beta chain appears in the sequencing data of a study of long-term antiretroviral therapy in people with HIV. Background on the study: Initial samples were collected about a decade before the 2015 immediate-ART recommendation.

The CDR3 sequence is 15 residues long. V shed 2 bases, J shed 6 bases, and the junction held 6 bases outside the gene matches. Per the germline V gene, CDR1 is MNHNS and CDR2 is SASEGT. In the case of this clone: Its target is not known.

Survey-level immunoSEQ v3.0 assays were run. Assay: immunoSEQ multiplex PCR; the TCRdb copy retains only in-frame clones and omits some. The sample lists over 15,000 clones, about 81% occurring once. Whole-study findings and limits: Blood draws took place between about 2004 and 2018 and possibly involved older ART regimens.

The rearrangement joins TRBV6-1 to TRBJ1-5; 8 bases line up with TRBD1. The receptor was isolated from a man aged 18 to 30 with HIV. The sample was unsorted PBMCs, taken 0.3 years after starting antiretroviral therapy. The CDR3 nucleotides are TGTGCCAGCAGTGAATTAACAGGGGGTAGTCAGCCCCAGCATTTT. Its protein is CASSELTGGSQPQHF.